A single sample gave rise to the 11 T cell receptor beta chains below, sequenced in a study of tumor-infiltrating lymphocytes in primary liver carcinoma. Unsorted whole blood yielded blood RNA, and germline DNA was extracted as well. cDNA specific to TCR beta was made from about 550 ng of total RNA, with a constant-region primer employed for priming. It was through three nested multiplex PCR rounds of slightly modified ARM-PCR that TCR beta libraries arose. Forward primers for TRBV1-TRBV30 and a C-beta reverse primer served the first two PCR rounds, at about 10 cycles each. TCRdb re-analysed the multiplex PCR reads in MiXCR, keeping a single row per CDR3 protein. Of 300,000 to 400,000 distinct CDR3 sequences in the sample, less than 70% were seen once. Sequences were obtained from peripheral blood. These TCRs come from a man aged 35 to 55 with primary liver carcinoma and hepatitis B virus infection.

This clonotype has at least ten counts. The gene calls are TRBV6-5 and TRBJ2-3; D is ambiguous. V was clipped by 0 bases and J by 5 bases, with 12 bases between them. The CDR3 spans 15 residues. Germline V lookup: CDR1 MNHEY, CDR2 SVGAGI. The CDR3 loop is CASSYSITRVDTQYF. CDR3 nucleotide sequence: TGTGCCAGCAGTTACTCGATAACTCGGGTAGATACGCAGTATTTT.

This clonotype has just one count. The chain has TRBV11-2 and TRBJ2-7; TRBD2 might be the D (5 bases). The V gene's germline CDR1 is SGHAT and CDR2 FQNNGV. This CDR3 comprises 12 residues. The CDR3 here is CVNKTGIYEQYF. In DNA, the CDR3 is TGTGTCAACAAAACCGGGATCTACGAGCAGTACTTC.

As to this clonotype: A clone one base away is much larger, so this may be a read error. The chain combines TRBV29-1 with TRBJ2-5; TRBD2 matches 10 bases. Germline values: CDR1 SQVTM, CDR2 ANQGSEA. There are 14 residues in the CDR3. The CDR3 DNA follows: TGCAGCGTTGGAGTAGCGGGAGGACAAGAGGCCCAGTACTTC. Its translation is CSVGVAGGQEAQYF.

CDR3 sequence: CASHTGVFSVSTEAFF. Written as DNA, the CDR3 is TGTGCCAGCCATACAGGGGTTTTTAGTGTTAGCACTGAAGCTTTCTTT. The chain couples TRBV12-3 or TRBV12-4 to TRBJ1-1; 7 bases align to TRBD1. V lost 8 bases, J lost 4 bases, and 16 bases stayed unmatched. This CDR3 has 16 amino acids.

The V call is TRBV11-2, the J call TRBJ1-6, with D uncertain. CDR1 is SGHAT, CDR2 FQNNGV, per germline. This CDR3 comprises 12 residues. V lost 9 bases, J lost 10 bases, and 13 bases lay in between. The CDR3 DNA reads as TGTGCCAGAAACCCCCCGGGGTCACCCCTCCACTTT. Protein sequence: CARNPPGSPLHF.

A remark on this clonotype: A much bigger clone sits one base away, suggesting this may be a read error. The V gene is TRBV29-1, the J gene TRBJ1-2; TRBD1 matches at 7 bases. This CDR3 has 13 amino acids. Losses at the gene ends were 7 bases for V and 7 bases for J; bases not matched to a gene: 12. Germline values: CDR1 SQVTM, CDR2 ANQGSEA. The CDR3 sequence is CSAEARGLVGYTF. CDR3 nucleotide sequence: TGCAGCGCTGAGGCCAGGGGGTTAGTTGGCTACACCTTC.

This chain joins TRBV7-9 and TRBJ2-5, with TRBD2 matching 7 bases. V gave up 3 bases and J gave up 11 bases; unmatched junction bases: 21. In germline, CDR1 is SEHNR, CDR2 FQNEAQ (reference sequence). The CDR3 has 17 amino acids. The CDR3 coding sequence is TGTGCCAGCAGCTTCGAGACTAGCCTTTATTACTACAATGAGCAGTACTTC. Its translation is CASSFETSLYYYNEQYF.

About this clonotype: Being one base from a much bigger clone, this may be a read error. Likely a read error: the CDR3 ends without its conserved phenylalanine or tryptophan. The V and J genes are TRBV12-3 or TRBV12-4 and TRBJ1-2; possible D gene TRBD1, 6 bases. V shed 5 bases and J shed 6 bases, with 13 bases lying between them. The CDR3 consists of 13 residues. CDR3 bases: TGTGCCAGCAGTCAGGGGACTGCTGATGGCTACACCTTA. Amino acids: CASSQGTADGYTL.

With regard to this clonotype: A much larger clone lies a single base off, so this may be a read error. V gene TRBV6-1 combines with J gene TRBJ2-3; possibly TRBD2 for D (5 bases). The CDR3 is 16 amino acids. The germline CDR1 and CDR2 sequences are MNHNS and SASEGT. The CDR3 region has the DNA TGTACCAGCAGTGAGCTCGGGATCAGCAGAACAGATACGCAGTATTTT. Its protein product is CTSSELGISRTDTQYF.

Ten or more counts support this clonotype. V is TRBV6-5 and J is TRBJ2-3; no firm D call. Germline assignment: CDR1 MNHEY and CDR2 SVGAGI. This CDR3 has 11 residues. V lost 2 bases and J 6 bases, leaving 3 bases between the germline ends. The CDR3 sequence is CASSYRDTQYF. Written as DNA, the CDR3 is TGTGCCAGCAGTTACAGGGATACGCAGTATTTT.

The gene calls are TRBV12-3 or TRBV12-4 and TRBJ2-5; TRBD2 aligns across 7 bases. This CDR3 has 14 amino acids. The junction had 5 bases not matched to a gene; V was cut back by 4 bases and J by 3 bases. Here the CDR3 DNA reads TGTGCCAGCAGTTCGAGGACTAGAGAAGAGACCCAGTACTTC. Protein sequence: CASSSRTREETQYF.